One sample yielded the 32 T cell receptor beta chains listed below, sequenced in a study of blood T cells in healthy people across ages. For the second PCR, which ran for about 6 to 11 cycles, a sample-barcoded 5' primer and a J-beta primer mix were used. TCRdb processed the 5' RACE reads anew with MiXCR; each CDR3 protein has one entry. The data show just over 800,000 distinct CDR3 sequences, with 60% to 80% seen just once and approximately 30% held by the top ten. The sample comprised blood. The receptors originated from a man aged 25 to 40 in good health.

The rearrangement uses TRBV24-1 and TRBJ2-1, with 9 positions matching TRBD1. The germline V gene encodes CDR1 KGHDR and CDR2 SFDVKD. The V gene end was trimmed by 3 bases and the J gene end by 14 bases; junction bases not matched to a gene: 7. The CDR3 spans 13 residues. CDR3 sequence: CATSDVADRGEFF. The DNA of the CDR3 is TGTGCCACCAGTGATGTTGCCGACAGGGGGGAGTTCTTC.

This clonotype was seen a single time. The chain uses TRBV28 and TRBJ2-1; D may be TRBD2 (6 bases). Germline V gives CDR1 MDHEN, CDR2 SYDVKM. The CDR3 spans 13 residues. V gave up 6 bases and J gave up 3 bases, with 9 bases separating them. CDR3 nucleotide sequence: TGTGCCAGCAGAAAGGGACTCTACAATGAGCAGTTCTTC. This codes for CASRKGLYNEQFF.

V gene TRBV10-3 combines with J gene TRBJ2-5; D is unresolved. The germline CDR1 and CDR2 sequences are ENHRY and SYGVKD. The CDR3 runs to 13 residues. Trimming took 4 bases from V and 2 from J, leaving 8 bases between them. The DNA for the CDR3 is TGTGCCATCAGTGGGCGGTTACAAGAGACCCAGTACTTC. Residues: CAISGRLQETQYF.

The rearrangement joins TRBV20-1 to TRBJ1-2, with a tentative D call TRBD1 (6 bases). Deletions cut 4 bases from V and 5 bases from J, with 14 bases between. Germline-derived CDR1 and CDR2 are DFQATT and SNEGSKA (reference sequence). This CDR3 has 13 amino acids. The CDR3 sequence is CSATAEGGYGYTF. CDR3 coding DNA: TGCAGTGCTACTGCCGAGGGGGGGTATGGCTACACCTTC.

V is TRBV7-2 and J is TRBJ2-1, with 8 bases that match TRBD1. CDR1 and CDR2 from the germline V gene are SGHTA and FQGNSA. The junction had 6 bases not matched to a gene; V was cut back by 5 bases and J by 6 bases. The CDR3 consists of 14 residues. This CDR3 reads CASSILQGVNEQFF. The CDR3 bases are TGTGCCAGCAGCATCTTACAGGGGGTCAATGAGCAGTTCTTC. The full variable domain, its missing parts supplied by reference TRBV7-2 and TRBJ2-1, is GAGVSQSPSNKVTEKGKDVELRCDPISGHTALYWYRQSLGQGLEFLIYFQGNSAPDKSGLPSDRFSAERTGGSVSTLTIQRTQQEDSAVYLCASSILQGVNEQFFGPGTRLTVL.

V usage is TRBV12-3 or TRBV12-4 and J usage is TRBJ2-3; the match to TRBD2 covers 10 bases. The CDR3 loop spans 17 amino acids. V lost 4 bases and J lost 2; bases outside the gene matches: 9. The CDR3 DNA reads TGTGCCAGCAGTTCCCCTAGCGGGAGAGGACCCACAGATACGCAGTATTTT. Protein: CASSSPSGRGPTDTQYF.

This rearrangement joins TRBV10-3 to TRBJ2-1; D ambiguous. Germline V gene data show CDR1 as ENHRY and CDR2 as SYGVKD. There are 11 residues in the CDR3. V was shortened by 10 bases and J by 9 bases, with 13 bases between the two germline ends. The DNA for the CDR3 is TGTGCCAGCGGTCGAGGTGGTGAGCAGTTCTTC. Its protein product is CASGRGGEQFF.

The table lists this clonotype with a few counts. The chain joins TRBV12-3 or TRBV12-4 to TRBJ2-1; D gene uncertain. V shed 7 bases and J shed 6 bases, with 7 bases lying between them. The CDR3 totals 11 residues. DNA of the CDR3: TGTGCCAGCACCTGGTCCAATGAGCAGTTCTTC. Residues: CASTWSNEQFF.

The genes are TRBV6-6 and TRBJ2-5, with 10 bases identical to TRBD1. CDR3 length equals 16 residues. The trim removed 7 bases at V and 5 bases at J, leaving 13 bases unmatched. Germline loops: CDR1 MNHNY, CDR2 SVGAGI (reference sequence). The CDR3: CASTKGRGTGVETQYF. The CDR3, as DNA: TGTGCCAGCACTAAGGGTCGCGGGACAGGGGTGGAGACCCAGTACTTC.

The CDR3 sequence: CASSPGAQGVSTEAFF. CDR3 in DNA: TGTGCCAGCAGCCCCGGTGCCCAGGGTGTCAGCACTGAAGCTTTCTTT. J is TRBJ1-1 and V is TRBV7-2; perhaps TRBD1 as D (5 bases). Germline assignment: CDR1 SGHTA and CDR2 FQGNSA. This CDR3 contains 16 residues. V was pared by 5 bases and J by 4 bases, with 20 bases between.

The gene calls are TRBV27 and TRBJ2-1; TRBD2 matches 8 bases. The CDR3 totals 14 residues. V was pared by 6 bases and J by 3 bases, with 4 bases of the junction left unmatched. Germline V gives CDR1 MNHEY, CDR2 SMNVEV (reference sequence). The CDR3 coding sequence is TGTGCCAGCAGAGGCGGGGGGCACTACAATGAGCAGTTCTTC. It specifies CASRGGGHYNEQFF.

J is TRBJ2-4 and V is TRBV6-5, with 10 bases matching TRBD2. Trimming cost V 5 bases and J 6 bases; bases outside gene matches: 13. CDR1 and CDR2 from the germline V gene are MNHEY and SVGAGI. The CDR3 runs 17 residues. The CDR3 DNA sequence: TGTGCCAGCAGTGACTTGAGCGGGGGGGCCGTTGGAAACATTCAGTACTTC. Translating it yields CASSDLSGGAVGNIQYF.

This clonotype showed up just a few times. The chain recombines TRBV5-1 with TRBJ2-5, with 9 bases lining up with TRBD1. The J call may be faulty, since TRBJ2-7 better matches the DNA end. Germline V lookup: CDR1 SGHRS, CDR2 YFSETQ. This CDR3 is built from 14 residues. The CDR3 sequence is CASSSPTGGDEQYF. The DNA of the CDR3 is TGCGCCAGCAGCTCCCCGACAGGGGGGGACGAGCAGTACTTC.

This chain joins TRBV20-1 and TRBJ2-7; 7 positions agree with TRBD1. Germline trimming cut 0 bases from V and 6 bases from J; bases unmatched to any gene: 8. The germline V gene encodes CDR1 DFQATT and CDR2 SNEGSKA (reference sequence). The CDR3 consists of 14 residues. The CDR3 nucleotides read TGCAGTGCTAGAGATCGGAGACAGGGTCCCGAGCAGTACTTC. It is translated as CSARDRRQGPEQYF.

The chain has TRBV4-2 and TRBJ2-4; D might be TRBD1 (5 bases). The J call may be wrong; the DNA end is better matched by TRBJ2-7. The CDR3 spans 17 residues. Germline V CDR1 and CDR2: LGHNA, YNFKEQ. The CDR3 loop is CASSQGWTVAGRYEQYF. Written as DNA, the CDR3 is TGTGCCAGCAGCCAAGGCTGGACGGTGGCAGGGCGTTACGAGCAGTACTTC.

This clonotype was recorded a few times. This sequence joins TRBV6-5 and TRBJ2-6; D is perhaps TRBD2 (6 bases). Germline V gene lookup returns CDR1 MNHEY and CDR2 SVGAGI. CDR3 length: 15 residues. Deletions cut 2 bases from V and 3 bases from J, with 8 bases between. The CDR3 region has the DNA TGTGCCAGCAGTTACGGCGGGGTTGGGGCCAACGTCCTGACTTTC. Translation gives CASSYGGVGANVLTF.

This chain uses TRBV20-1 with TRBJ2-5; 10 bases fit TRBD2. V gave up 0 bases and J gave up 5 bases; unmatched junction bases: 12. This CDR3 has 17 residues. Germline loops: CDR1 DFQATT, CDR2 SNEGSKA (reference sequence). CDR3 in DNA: TGCAGTGCTAGAGACCGGCGGACTAGCGGATTTAGGGAGACCCAGTACTTC. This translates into CSARDRRTSGFRETQYF.

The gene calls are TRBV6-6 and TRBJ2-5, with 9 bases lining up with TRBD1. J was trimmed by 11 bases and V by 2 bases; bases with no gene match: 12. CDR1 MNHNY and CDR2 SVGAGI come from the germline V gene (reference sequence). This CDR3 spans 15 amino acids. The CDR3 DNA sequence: TGTGCCAGCAGTTACCTCGGGGATCGGGACAGGGAGCAGTACTTC. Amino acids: CASSYLGDRDREQYF.

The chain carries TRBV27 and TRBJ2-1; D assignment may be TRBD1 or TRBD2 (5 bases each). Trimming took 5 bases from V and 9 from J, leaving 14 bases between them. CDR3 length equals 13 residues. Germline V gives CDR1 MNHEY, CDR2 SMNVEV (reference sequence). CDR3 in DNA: TGTGCCAGCAGTGGATTCTTGAGGGGTGAGCAGTTCTTC. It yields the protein CASSGFLRGEQFF.

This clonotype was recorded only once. The chain's CDR3 is CASSFESGGPEAFF. The CDR3 DNA sequence: TGTGCCAGCAGTTTCGAGTCAGGAGGGCCTGAAGCTTTCTTT. The chain is built from TRBV6-5 and TRBJ1-1; no reliable D call. This CDR3 comprises 14 residues. Looked up from germline, CDR1 is MNHEY and CDR2 is SVGAGI. V lost 4 bases, J lost 6 bases, and 15 bases lay in between.

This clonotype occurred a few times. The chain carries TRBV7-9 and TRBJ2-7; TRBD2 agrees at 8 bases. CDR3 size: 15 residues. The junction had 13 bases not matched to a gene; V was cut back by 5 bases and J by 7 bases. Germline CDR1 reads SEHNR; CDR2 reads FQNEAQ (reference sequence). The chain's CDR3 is CASSPLAVGVTEQYF. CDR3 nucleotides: TGTGCCAGCAGCCCACTAGCGGTCGGGGTTACGGAGCAGTACTTC.

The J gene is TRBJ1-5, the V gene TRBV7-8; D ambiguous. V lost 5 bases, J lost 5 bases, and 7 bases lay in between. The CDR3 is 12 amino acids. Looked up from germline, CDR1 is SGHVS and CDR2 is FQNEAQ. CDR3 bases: TGTGCCAGCAGCCCGGGGTATCAGCCCCAGCATTTT. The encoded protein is CASSPGYQPQHF.

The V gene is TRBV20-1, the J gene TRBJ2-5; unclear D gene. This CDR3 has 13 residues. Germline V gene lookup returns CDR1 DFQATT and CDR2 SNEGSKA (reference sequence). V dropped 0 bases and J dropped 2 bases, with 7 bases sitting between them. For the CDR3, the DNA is TGCAGTGCTAGAGATACCGGACAAGAGACCCAGTACTTC. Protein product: CSARDTGQETQYF.

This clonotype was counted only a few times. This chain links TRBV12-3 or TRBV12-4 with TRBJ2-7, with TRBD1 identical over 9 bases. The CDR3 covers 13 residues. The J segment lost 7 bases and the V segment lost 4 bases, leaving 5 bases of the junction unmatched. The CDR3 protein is CASSSGTGREQYF. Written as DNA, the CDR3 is TGTGCCAGCAGTTCAGGGACAGGGCGGGAGCAGTACTTC.

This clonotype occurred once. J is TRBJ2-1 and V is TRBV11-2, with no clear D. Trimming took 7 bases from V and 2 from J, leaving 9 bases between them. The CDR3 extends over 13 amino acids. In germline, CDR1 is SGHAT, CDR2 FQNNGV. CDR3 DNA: TGTGCCAGCACATCATCCCCCTACAATGAGCAGTTCTTC. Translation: CASTSSPYNEQFF.

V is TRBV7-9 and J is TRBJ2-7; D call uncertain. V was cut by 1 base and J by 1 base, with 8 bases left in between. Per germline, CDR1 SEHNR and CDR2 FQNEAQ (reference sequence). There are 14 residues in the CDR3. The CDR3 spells CASSLGEKSYEQYF. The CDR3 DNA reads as TGTGCCAGCAGCTTAGGCGAGAAATCCTACGAGCAGTACTTC.

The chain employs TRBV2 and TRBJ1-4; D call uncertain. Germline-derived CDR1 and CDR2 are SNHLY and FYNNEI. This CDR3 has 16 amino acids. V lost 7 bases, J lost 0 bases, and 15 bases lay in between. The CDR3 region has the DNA TGTGCCAGCACTGCAGTCCGGCATTCAACTAATGAAAAACTGTTTTTT. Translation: CASTAVRHSTNEKLFF.

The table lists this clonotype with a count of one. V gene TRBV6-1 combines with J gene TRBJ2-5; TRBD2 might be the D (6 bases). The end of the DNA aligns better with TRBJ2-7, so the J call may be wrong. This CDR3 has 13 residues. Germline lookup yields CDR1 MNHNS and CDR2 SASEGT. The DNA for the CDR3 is TGTGCCAGCAGCGAGCTGGGGGGTACCGAGCAGTACTTC. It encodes CASSELGGTEQYF.

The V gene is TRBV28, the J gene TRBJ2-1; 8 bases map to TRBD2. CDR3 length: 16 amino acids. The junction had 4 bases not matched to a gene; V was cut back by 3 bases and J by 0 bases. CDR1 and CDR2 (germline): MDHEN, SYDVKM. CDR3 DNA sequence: TGTGCCAGCAGTTTGCGGGGGGCTAGCTCCTACAATGAGCAGTTCTTC. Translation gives CASSLRGASSYNEQFF.

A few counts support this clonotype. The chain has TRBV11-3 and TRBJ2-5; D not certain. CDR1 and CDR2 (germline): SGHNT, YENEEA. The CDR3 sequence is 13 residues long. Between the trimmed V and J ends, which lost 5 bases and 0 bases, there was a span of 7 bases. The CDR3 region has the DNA TGTGCCAGCAGCAAACTGTACCAAGAGACCCAGTACTTC. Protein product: CASSKLYQETQYF.

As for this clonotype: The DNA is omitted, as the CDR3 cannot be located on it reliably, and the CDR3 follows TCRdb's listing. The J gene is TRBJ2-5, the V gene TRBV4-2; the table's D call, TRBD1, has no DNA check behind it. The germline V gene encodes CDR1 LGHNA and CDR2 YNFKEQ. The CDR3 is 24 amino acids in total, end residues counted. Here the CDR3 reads CASSQADRSNYGYTFGSGGETQYF.

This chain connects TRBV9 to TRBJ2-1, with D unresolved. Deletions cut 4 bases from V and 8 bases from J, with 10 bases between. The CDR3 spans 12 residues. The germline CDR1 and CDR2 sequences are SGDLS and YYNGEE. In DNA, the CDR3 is TGTGCCAGCAGCTCCCGGGTCCATGAGCAGTTCTTC. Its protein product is CASSSRVHEQFF. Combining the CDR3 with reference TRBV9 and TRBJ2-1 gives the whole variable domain DSGVTQTPKHLITATGQRVTLRCSPRSGDLSVYWYQQSLDQGLQFLIQYYNGEERAKGNILERFSAQQFPDLHSELNLSSLELGDSALYFCASSSRVHEQFFGPGTRLTVL.